This T cell receptor beta chain was profiled in a study of shared clonotypes between healthy human individuals. The CDR3 consists of 12 residues. From germline, CDR1 is SGHTA and CDR2 FQGNSA. Deletions cut 5 bases from V and 8 bases from J, with 12 bases between. The repertoire was sequenced with immunoSEQ multiplex PCR; TCRdb's copy has only in-frame clones and lacks some. The sample lists approximately 740,000 clones, over 65% occurring once. Into CD45RA+ naive and CD45RA-negative memory subsets, the CD4+ cells were split. This clone was seen just once. Material: memory CD4+ T cells sorted from blood. Described subset: CD45RA-negative fraction. The chain carries TRBV7-2 and TRBJ1-2, with D maybe TRBD1 (5 bases). The sequence came from a woman in her twenties or thirties in good health. In DNA form, the CDR3 reads TGTGCCAGCAGCGAAGAACGGGGCGGCTACACCTTC. It translates to CASSEERGGYTF.